The clone carrying this T cell receptor beta chain was picked up one time. The antigen is unknown. Germline CDR1 reads WSHSY; CDR2 reads SAAADI. The V end lost 4 bases, the J end lost 3 bases, and 10 bases lay between the germline ends. This CDR3 is built from 14 residues. Naive CD8 cells lacked CD45RO and underwent positive selection for CCR7, leaving out terminally differentiated effector memory CD45RA+ cells. Repertoires were generated with immunoSEQ multiplex PCR, while TCRdb's copy carries only in-frame clones and drops some. The top ten hold roughly 1.7% of the sample, which has millions of clones, 90% to 95% seen once. The data were obtained in a study of shared clonotypes between healthy human individuals. For the study at large: Two female and a few male donors aged 18 to 49 were enrolled. CD4 naive cells filled three plates per donor, CD4 memory three, CD8 naive two and CD8 memory one. Notes on the study in general: Generation of non-shared clonotypes was less probable than generation of clonotypes shared by all four donors. The sampled material consisted only of blood, and tissue repertoires are likely to differ.

This chain connects TRBV10-2 to TRBJ2-4; D remains unclear. Sequencing was carried out using naive CD8+ T cells from PBMCs. The clonotype was recovered from a young man in good health. Some clones in this sample may be carry-over from other donors' samples. The CDR3 DNA is TGCGCCAGCAGTGCTTTAGATGGCAAAAACATTCAGTACTTC. Protein sequence: CASSALDGKNIQYF.